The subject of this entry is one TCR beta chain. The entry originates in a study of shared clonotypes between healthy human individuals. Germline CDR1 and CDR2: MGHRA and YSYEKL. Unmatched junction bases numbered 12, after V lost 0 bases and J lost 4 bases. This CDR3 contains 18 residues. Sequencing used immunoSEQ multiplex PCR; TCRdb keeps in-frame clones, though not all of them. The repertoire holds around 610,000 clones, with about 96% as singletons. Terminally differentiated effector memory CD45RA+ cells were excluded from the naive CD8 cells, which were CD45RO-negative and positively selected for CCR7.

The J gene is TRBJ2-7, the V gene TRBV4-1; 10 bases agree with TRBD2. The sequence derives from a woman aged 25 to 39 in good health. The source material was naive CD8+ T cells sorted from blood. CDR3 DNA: TGCGCCAGCAGCCAAGACCAGATAATGAGCGGGAGGGTGTACGAGCAGTACTTC. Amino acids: CASSQDQIMSGRVYEQYF.